This is a list of T cell receptor beta chains from one sample in a study of blood T cell repertoires in COVID-19. Measured with immunoSEQ multiplex PCR; TCRdb has only the in-frame clones, and not every one. The table records 200,000 to 250,000 clones, approximately 84% of them present only once. The sample was PBMCs or T cells enriched from blood (not recorded which). These receptors all come from a man aged 55 to 69 who had recovered from COVID-19. The CDR3 runs from the conserved cysteine through the conserved F or W. A D gene is named only where the DNA matches it firmly. Clone size is shown for a subset of rows, as once, few, many or a class of expanded clone.

cdr3_aa	cdr3_nt	clone_size	d_call	v_call	j_call
CASSHQGAVNGYTF	TGTGCCAGCAGCCATCAGGGGGCCGTAAATGGCTACACCTTC	.	TRBD1	TRBV3-1/TRBV3-2	TRBJ1-2
CASSFSLWSAGGSDEQYF	TGTGCCAGCAGCTTTTCGTTGTGGTCGGCAGGGGGCTCCGACGAGCAGTACTTC	.	TRBD1	TRBV5-5	TRBJ2-7
CSVEGGNTEAFF	TGCAGCGTTGAGGGGGGGAACACTGAAGCTTTCTTT	few	.	TRBV29-1	TRBJ1-1
CASSQDSPRTEAFF	TGCGCCAGCAGCCAAGATTCTCCCAGGACTGAAGCTTTCTTT	once	.	TRBV4-1	TRBJ1-1
CASSARLAGGTDTQYF	TGTGCCAGCAGTGCCCGACTAGCGGGGGGCACAGATACGCAGTATTTT	.	TRBD2	TRBV25-1	TRBJ2-3
CASSAKGWGNTGELFF	TGTGCCAGCAGCGCCAAGGGGTGGGGGAACACCGGGGAGCTGTTTTTT	.	.	TRBV11-3	TRBJ2-2
CSVKGQGNQPQHF	TGCAGCGTTAAAGGACAGGGCAATCAGCCCCAGCATTTT	.	TRBD1	TRBV29-1	TRBJ1-5
CASRIQTVNQPQHF	TGTGCCAGCAGAATACAGACAGTCAATCAGCCCCAGCATTTT	.	.	TRBV6-6	TRBJ1-5
CASKDRGLKYGYTF	TGTGCCAGTAAAGACAGGGGGCTTAAGTATGGCTACACCTTC	.	TRBD1	TRBV19	TRBJ1-2
CASSLGSGFESEAFF	TGCGCCAGCAGCTTGGGTTCCGGGTTCGAATCTGAAGCTTTCTTT	.	.	TRBV5-1	TRBJ1-1
CATRGGLPGDEQFF	TGTGCCACCAGGGGGGGACTCCCGGGAGATGAGCAGTTCTTC	.	.	TRBV2	TRBJ2-1
CASSLGRNYEQYF	TGCGCCAGCAGCTTGGGGCGGAACTACGAGCAGTACTTC	.	.	TRBV5-1	TRBJ2-7
CASSIAGQRNEKLFF	TGTGCCAGTAGTATAGCGGGACAGCGTAATGAAAAACTGTTTTTT	.	TRBD1	TRBV19	TRBJ1-4
CASSWLAYNEQFF	TGTGCCAGCAGCTGGCTAGCGTACAATGAGCAGTTCTTC	.	.	TRBV7-9	TRBJ2-1
CASSQALAGSYEQYF	TGTGCCAGCAGCCAAGCGCTAGCGGGGAGCTACGAGCAGTACTTC	.	TRBD2	TRBV3-1/TRBV3-2	TRBJ2-7
CASSQGQQLHGYTF	TGTGCCAGCAGCCAGGGACAGCAGTTACATGGCTACACCTTC	.	TRBD1	TRBV6-5	TRBJ1-2
CASSIASGGAFEQFF	TGTGCCAGTAGTATAGCTAGCGGGGGGGCCTTTGAGCAGTTCTTC	.	TRBD2	TRBV19	TRBJ2-1
CSVEGASKNIQYF	TGCAGCGTTGAAGGCGCATCCAAAAACATTCAGTACTTC	once	.	TRBV29-1	TRBJ2-4
CASSLDSVTGYTF	TGTGCCAGCAGTTTGGACAGCGTCACTGGCTACACCTTC	.	.	TRBV7-2	TRBJ1-2
CASSLRVAGGNEQFF	TGTGCCAGCAGTTTAAGGGTAGCGGGGGGCAATGAGCAGTTCTTC	.	TRBD2	TRBV27	TRBJ2-1
CSAPSPGGYTF	TGCAGTGCCCCGAGTCCGGGTGGCTACACCTTC	.	.	TRBV20-1	TRBJ1-2
CATSGGARDTQYF	TGTGCCACTAGCGGGGGGGCCCGCGATACGCAGTATTTT	.	TRBD2	TRBV12-3/TRBV12-4	TRBJ2-3
CASSLAPANYGYTF	TGTGCCAGCAGCTTAGCGCCAGCTAACTATGGCTACACCTTC	.	.	TRBV7-6	TRBJ1-2